Listed below are T cell receptor beta chains from one sample, sequenced in a study of blood T cell repertoires in COVID-19. Generated by immunoSEQ multiplex PCR, the TCRdb table keeps only in-frame clones and is missing some. The data show some 530,000 clones, with less than 90% seen just once and around 8% held by the top ten. Sequencing was carried out using PBMCs or T cells enriched from blood (not recorded which). The receptors were gathered from a woman aged 60-75 years who had recovered from COVID-19. The CDR3 runs from the conserved cysteine through the conserved F or W. The D gene is left open where the match is weak. Where a row states a size, it is once, few, many or the class of an expanded clone; other rows omit it.

J gene: TRBJ2-2; D gene: -; V gene: TRBV12-3/TRBV12-4; clone size: -; CDR3 DNA: TGTGCCAGCAGTCAGACAGGGGAGCTGTTTTTT; CDR3 protein: CASSQTGELFF
J gene: TRBJ1-6; D gene: -; V gene: TRBV7-2; clone size: -; CDR3 DNA: TGTGCCAGCAGTAATAGAGGGAGCTCCTATAATTCACCCCTCCACTTT; CDR3 protein: CASSNRGSSYNSPLHF
J gene: TRBJ1-5; D gene: -; V gene: TRBV5-5; clone size: once; CDR3 DNA: TGTGCCAGCAGCTTGGATCTCAATCAGCCCCAGCATTTT; CDR3 protein: CASSLDLNQPQHF
J gene: TRBJ2-6; D gene: -; V gene: TRBV24-1; clone size: -; CDR3 DNA: TGTGCCACCAGTGGTGGGAGCCCCGGGGCCAACGTCCTGACTTTC; CDR3 protein: CATSGGSPGANVLTF
J gene: TRBJ1-5; D gene: -; V gene: TRBV6-1; clone size: -; CDR3 DNA: TGTGCCAGCAGTGACTTGACAGACTTTAGCAATCAGCCCCAGCATTTT; CDR3 protein: CASSDLTDFSNQPQHF
J gene: TRBJ1-2; D gene: -; V gene: TRBV11-2; clone size: once; CDR3 DNA: TGTGCCAGCAGGTTAGGAGACAGGCGACTTGGCTACACCTTC; CDR3 protein: CASRLGDRRLGYTF
J gene: TRBJ2-3; D gene: TRBD1; V gene: TRBV2; clone size: -; CDR3 DNA: TGTGCCAGCATTCTTGGGACAGGAACTAGCACAGATACGCAGTATTTT; CDR3 protein: CASILGTGTSTDTQYF
J gene: TRBJ1-6; D gene: -; V gene: TRBV7-6; clone size: -; CDR3 DNA: TGTGCCAGCAGTTCTTTGAATTCACCCCTCCACTTT; CDR3 protein: CASSSLNSPLHF
J gene: TRBJ2-1; D gene: -; V gene: TRBV2; clone size: few; CDR3 DNA: TGTGCCAGCAACCGACAGGCGGTGGGGTCACAATGGGAGCAGTTCTTC; CDR3 protein: CASNRQAVGSQWEQFF
J gene: TRBJ1-1; D gene: -; V gene: TRBV30; clone size: -; CDR3 DNA: TGTGCCTGGAGCCCAGTCCGGGTTCCGACTGAAGCTTTCTTT; CDR3 protein: CAWSPVRVPTEAFF
J gene: TRBJ1-2; D gene: TRBD1; V gene: TRBV5-1; clone size: -; CDR3 DNA: TGCGCCAGCAGCGCCAGGGGGCAGGTTTTCGATGGCTACACCTTC; CDR3 protein: CASSARGQVFDGYTF
J gene: TRBJ2-5; D gene: -; V gene: TRBV6-1; clone size: -; CDR3 DNA: TGTGCCAGCAGTGAAGCCGACCAGACAGGTCGGGAGACCCAGTACTTC; CDR3 protein: CASSEADQTGRETQYF
J gene: TRBJ2-4; D gene: -; V gene: TRBV6-5; clone size: -; CDR3 DNA: TGTGCCAGCAGTTGGTTGCCCCAGACCAAAAACATTCAGTACTTC; CDR3 protein: CASSWLPQTKNIQYF
J gene: TRBJ2-3; D gene: TRBD1; V gene: TRBV6-5; clone size: -; CDR3 DNA: TGTGCCAGCAGCCGGACAGGAGATACGCAGTATTTT; CDR3 protein: CASSRTGDTQYF
J gene: TRBJ2-3; D gene: -; V gene: TRBV2; clone size: -; CDR3 DNA: TGTGCCAGCAGTGGTACGGGGAATACGCAGTATTTT; CDR3 protein: CASSGTGNTQYF
J gene: TRBJ2-6; D gene: -; V gene: TRBV5-1; clone size: -; CDR3 DNA: TGCGCCAGCAGCTTGTCGGGGGCTGGGGCCAACGTCCTGACTTTC; CDR3 protein: CASSLSGAGANVLTF